The rows below give T cell receptor beta chains drawn from one sample of a study of CD8+CD57+ T cells in acquired aplastic anemia. TCRdb called the reads again in MiXCR, with one record for every CDR3 protein. This table holds about 210,000 distinct CDR3 sequences, approximately 57% found once. Source material: sorted CD4+, CD8+, or CD8+CD57+ T cells (not recorded which) from PBMCs. These receptors were obtained from a human donor in good health. The CDR3 runs from the conserved cysteine through the conserved F or W. A D gene is named only where the DNA matches it firmly. Clone sizes are given selectively: once, few, many, or a class where the clone is expanded.

j_gene,d_gene,abundance,v_gene,CDR3aa,CDR3nt
TRBJ2-2,-,-,TRBV13,CASSLIPGELFF,TGTGCCAGCAGCCTCATACCCGGGGAGCTGTTTTTT
TRBJ1-2,-,-,TRBV10-3,CAIRGLGFNYGYTF,TGTGCCATCAGGGGTTTGGGATTTAACTATGGCTACACCTTC
TRBJ1-2,-,-,TRBV29-1,CSVAVGLNYGYTF,TGCAGCGTTGCGGTGGGTCTAAACTATGGCTACACCTTC
TRBJ2-7,TRBD1,-,TRBV10-3,CAISESDRAYEQYF,TGTGCCATCAGTGAGTCGGACAGGGCCTACGAGCAGTACTTC
TRBJ1-5,TRBD1,-,TRBV7-3,CASSFRDRGEVGQPQHF,TGTGCCAGCAGCTTCCGGGACAGGGGGGAGGTAGGGCAGCCCCAGCATTTT
TRBJ2-1,-,-,TRBV29-1,CSVTPSSYNEQFF,TGCAGCGTGACGCCGAGCTCCTACAATGAGCAGTTCTTC
TRBJ2-3,-,-,TRBV7-9,CASSFTGTDTQYF,TGTGCCAGCAGCTTCACCGGCACAGATACGCAGTATTTT
TRBJ2-2,-,-,TRBV15,CATSREGPGELFF,TGTGCCACCAGCAGAGAAGGGCCAGGGGAGCTGTTTTTT
TRBJ1-2,-,-,TRBV6-6,CATGGQFYGCTF,-
TRBJ2-5,-,-,TRBV7-2,CASSPEGGDYFKETQYF,TGTGCCAGCAGCCCAGAGGGGGGGGACTATTTTAAAGAGACCCAGTACTTC
TRBJ1-5,-,few,TRBV11-2,CASSPGDGGPNQPQHF,TGTGCCAGCAGCCCGGGGGATGGGGGACCGAATCAGCCCCAGCATTTT
TRBJ2-7,TRBD1,many,TRBV5-8,CASSPPGQGERYEQYF,TGTGCCAGCAGCCCTCCCGGACAGGGGGAACGTTACGAGCAGTACTTC
TRBJ2-2,TRBD2,once,TRBV7-7,CASSPTGGYTGELFF,TGTGCCAGCAGCCCGACGGGGGGGTACACCGGGGAGCTGTTTTTT
TRBJ2-7,TRBD2,-,TRBV7-9,CASSFLAGVETQTYEQYF,TGTGCCAGCAGCTTTCTAGCGGGTGTGGAGACCCAGACCTACGAGCAGTACTTC
TRBJ1-2,-,once,TRBV11-1,CASSLDAGLGYGYTF,TGTGCCAGCAGCTTAGACGCAGGCTTGGGCTATGGCTACACCTTC
TRBJ1-6,TRBD1,few,TRBV25-1,CASSPAGQGDSPLHF,TGTGCCAGCAGCCCTGCGGGACAGGGGGATTCACCCCTCCACTTT
TRBJ2-5,-,-,TRBV5-1,CASSHKPDRETQYF,TGCGCCAGCAGCCACAAACCGGACAGAGAGACCCAGTACTTC
TRBJ2-3,-,-,TRBV9,CASSGRMTGLSEQYF,TGTGCCAGCAGCGGACGAATGACGGGACTTAGTGAGCAGTATTTT
TRBJ2-3,TRBD2,-,TRBV11-2,CASSFGREQYF,TGTGCCAGCAGCTTCGGGAGGGAACAGTATTTT
TRBJ1-1,TRBD1,-,TRBV19,CASSIGVQGARTEAFF,TGCGCCAGTAGTATAGGCGTACAGGGGGCAAGGACTGAAGCTTTCTTT
TRBJ2-1,-,-,TRBV15,CATSGGGLSEQFF,TGTGCCACCAGCGGAGGGGGGTTGAGTGAGCAGTTCTTC
TRBJ2-1,TRBD2,few,TRBV28,CASSLDSGSDDEQFF,TGTGCCAGCAGTTTAGATAGCGGGAGCGACGATGAGCAGTTCTTC
TRBJ1-1,-,-,TRBV2,CASGRGKDTEAFF,TGTGCCAGCGGACGGGGGAAGGACACTGAAGCTTTCTTT
TRBJ2-3,TRBD2,-,TRBV24-1,CATSALTREAADTQYF,TGTGCCACCAGTGCCCTTACGCGGGAGGCGGCAGATACGCAGTATTTC
TRBJ2-7,-,-,TRBV10-1,CASLYGTGGIYEQYF,TGCGCCAGCCTATACGGAACAGGTGGGATCTACGAGCAGTACTTC
TRBJ2-7,TRBD1,once,TRBV25-1,CASSDLLGQGAIYEQYF,TGTGCCAGCAGTGACCTCCTTGGACAGGGGGCTATCTACGAGCAGTACTTC
TRBJ1-1,-,-,TRBV19,CASSIHGGSAEAFF,TGTGCCAGTAGTATCCATGGGGGGAGTGCTGAAGCTTTCTTT
TRBJ2-1,TRBD1,-,TRBV20-1,CSARDRGSHEQFF,TGCAGTGCACGGGACAGGGGTAGCCATGAGCAGTTCTTC
TRBJ2-6,-,-,TRBV7-2,CASSLTLAGANVLTF,TGTGCCAGCAGCTTAACACTGGCCGGGGCCAACGTCCTGACTTTC
TRBJ2-7,-,many,TRBV5-8,CASSLGGLEPSYEQYF,TGTGCCAGCAGCTTGGGGGGGCTAGAACCCTCCTACGAGCAGTACTTC
TRBJ2-1,-,many,TRBV20-1,CSAPRPGYDEQFF,TGCAGTGCCCCCAGGCCAGGGTACGATGAGCAGTTCTTC
TRBJ1-5,-,many,TRBV7-8,CASSPSARQPQHF,TGTGCCAGCAGCCCATCGGCCCGTCAGCCCCAGCATTTT
TRBJ1-6,-,-,TRBV19,CASSLGGGAYNSPLHF,TGTGCCAGTAGTCTTGGTGGCGGGGCCTATAATTCACCCCTCCACTTT
TRBJ2-7,TRBD2,-,TRBV25-1,CSTSGSYEQYF,TGTTCCACTAGCGGGTCCTACGAGCAGTACTTC
TRBJ1-5,-,-,TRBV24-1,CATSDYGNQPQHF,TGTGCCACCAGTGATTATGGAAATCAGCCCCAGCATTTT
TRBJ2-3,TRBD1,many,TRBV6-4,CASSEGQGADTQYF,TGTGCCAGCAGTGAGGGACAGGGGGCAGATACGCAGTATTTT
TRBJ2-7,-,-,TRBV6-1,CASSEWSRGAYEQYF,TGTGCCAGCAGTGAATGGTCTCGCGGGGCCTACGAGCAGTACTTC
TRBJ1-2,-,-,TRBV7-8,CASSPEGGSDGYTF,TGTGCCAGCAGCCCAGAGGGGGGGTCGGATGGCTACACCTTC
TRBJ2-3,-,-,TRBV19,CASSIVGGHTDTQYF,TGTGCCAGTAGTATAGTCGGGGGCCACACAGATACGCAGTATTTT
TRBJ2-5,TRBD2,-,TRBV7-3,CASSLGPGLAGGEETQYF,TGTGCCAGCAGCTTGGGACCGGGACTAGCGGGGGGGGAAGAGACCCAGTACTTC
TRBJ1-2,-,once,TRBV7-6,CASSLAWTDNGYTF,TGTGCCAGCAGCTTAGCGTGGACAGACAATGGCTACACCTTC
TRBJ2-7,-,-,TRBV20-1,CSASGPLRDIVWNEQYF,TGCAGTGCCAGCGGACCACTTCGGGACATCGTTTGGAACGAGCAGTACTTC
TRBJ2-5,-,-,TRBV7-2,CASSRRDILQETQYF,TGTGCCAGCAGCCGTAGGGACATACTCCAAGAGACCCAGTACTTC
TRBJ2-7,-,-,TRBV20-1,CSATPTYEQYF,TGCAGTGCTACACCCACCTACGAGCAGTACTTC
TRBJ2-1,-,-,TRBV7-2,CASSRRGGNNEQFF,TGTGCCAGCAGCCGGCGGGGAGGTAACAATGAGCAGTTCTTC
TRBJ1-3,-,-,TRBV5-1,CASSLKSSAGNTIYF,TGCGCCAGCAGCTTAAAGTCGAGTGCCGGAAACACCATATATTTT
TRBJ2-7,TRBD2,-,TRBV7-3,CASSPQTSGGGEQYF,TGTGCCAGCAGCCCTCAGACTAGCGGGGGTGGCGAGCAGTACTTC
TRBJ1-1,-,many,TRBV6-5,CASTPGPDNTEAFF,TGTGCCAGCACCCCGGGGCCAGACAACACTGAAGCTTTCTTT
TRBJ2-2,-,-,TRBV7-6,CASSPGVGGVTGELFF,TGTGCCAGCAGCCCCGGCGTCGGAGGGGTCACCGGGGAGCTGTTTTTT
TRBJ2-5,TRBD1,few,TRBV24-1,CATSDRTGYQETQYF,TGTGCCACCAGTGACCGGACAGGGTACCAAGAGACCCAGTACTTC
TRBJ2-7,-,-,TRBV7-8,CASSLGLVREQYF,TGTGCCAGCAGCTTAGGACTAGTGCGCGAGCAGTACTTC
TRBJ2-7,-,-,TRBV7-3,CASSTRTILGYEQYF,TGTGCCAGCAGCACCCGGACCATCTTGGGGTACGAGCAGTACTTC
TRBJ2-7,TRBD1,-,TRBV29-1,CSVAKGQGAFSSYEQYF,TGCAGCGTTGCGAAGGGACAGGGGGCGTTTAGCTCCTACGAGCAGTACTTC
TRBJ1-1,-,-,TRBV29-1,CSVEVGRVYEAFF,TGCAGCGTTGAGGTTGGCAGAGTATATGAAGCTTTCTTT
TRBJ1-1,TRBD1,-,TRBV7-9,CASSVRQGADTEAFF,TGTGCCAGCAGCGTACGACAGGGGGCGGACACTGAAGCTTTCTTT
TRBJ2-3,TRBD1,-,TRBV30,CAWGTQGASDAQYF,TGTGCCTGGGGTACACAGGGGGCTTCCGATGCGCAGTATTTT